A selection of T cell receptor beta chains follows, all from one sample in a study of blood T cell repertoires in COVID-19. Profiling relied on immunoSEQ multiplex PCR, and the TCRdb table lists in-frame clones only, not all of them. The sample shows 100,000 to 150,000 clones, about 80% of them seen only once. The sequenced sample consisted of PBMCs or T cells enriched from blood (not recorded which). The source of these receptors is a man aged 35 to 55 with acute COVID-19. Each CDR3 is given with its conserved first and last residue. The D gene is left open where the match is weak. Some rows mark clone size as missing; the rest say once, few, many or name a class of expanded clone.

CDR3 protein | CDR3 DNA | V gene | clone size | D gene | J gene
CASSRRTGVLNTEAFF | TGTGCCAGTAGTAGGCGGACAGGCGTTTTAAACACTGAAGCTTTCTTT | TRBV19 | few | TRBD1 | TRBJ1-1
CSVYTSFGTDTQYF | TGCAGCGTCTATACTAGCTTCGGCACAGATACGCAGTATTTT | TRBV29-1 | NA | NA | TRBJ2-3
CASSPTGGGWDTQYF | TGTGCCAGCAGCCCTACGGGCGGGGGCTGGGATACGCAGTATTTT | TRBV3-1/TRBV3-2 | NA | NA | TRBJ2-3
CASSRLGTGAHEQYF | TGTGCCAGCAGTAGGCTCGGGACAGGGGCTCACGAGCAGTACTTC | TRBV6-5 | few | TRBD1 | TRBJ2-7
CSVGWRPLTEAFF | TGCAGCGTTGGATGGAGACCGCTCACTGAAGCTTTCTTT | TRBV29-1 | NA | NA | TRBJ1-1
CASSPQGNYGYTF | TGTGCCAGCAGTCCTCAGGGGAACTATGGCTACACCTTC | TRBV28 | NA | NA | TRBJ1-2
CASSLGQDTGELFF | TGTGCTAGCAGCTTGGGCCAAGATACCGGGGAGCTGTTTTTT | TRBV7-7 | once | NA | TRBJ2-2
CASSLDYTEAFF | TGTGCCAGCAGCCTTGACTACACTGAAGCTTTCTTT | TRBV7-8 | NA | NA | TRBJ1-1
CASSYSSEGVYEQYF | TGTGCCAGCAGTTACTCGAGCGAAGGGGTCTACGAGCAGTACTTC | TRBV6-5 | NA | NA | TRBJ2-7
CASSGQPNTEAFF | TGTGCCAGCAGCGGACAGCCTAACACTGAAGCTTTCTTT | TRBV11-1 | NA | NA | TRBJ1-1
CASNQGHEKLFF | TGTGCCAGCAATCAGGGGCATGAAAAACTGTTTTTT | TRBV28 | NA | NA | TRBJ1-4
CASSVGTSGSSEQYF | TGTGCCAGCAGCGTTGGGACTAGCGGGAGCAGCGAGCAGTACTTC | TRBV7-3 | NA | TRBD2 | TRBJ2-7
CASSLPGGARNEQFF | TGCGCCAGCAGCTTGCCCGGGGGGGCCCGGAATGAGCAGTTCTTC | TRBV5-1 | NA | TRBD2 | TRBJ2-1
CARGKGYEPQHF | TGTGCCCGGGGGAAGGGGTATGAGCCCCAGCATTTT | TRBV5-6 | few | NA | TRBJ1-5
CASSVGGTGEAFF | TGCGCCAGCAGTGTCGGGGGGACAGGTGAAGCTTTCTTT | TRBV23-1 | NA | TRBD1 | TRBJ1-1
CASSLNSDPNTGELFF | TGTGCCAGCAGCTTAAATAGCGACCCGAACACCGGGGAGCTGTTTTTT | TRBV7-3 | NA | NA | TRBJ2-2
CASSPPGAAGNTIYF | TGTGCCAGCTCACCACCGGGGGCGGCTGGAAACACCATATATTTT | TRBV18 | few | NA | TRBJ1-3
CASSILGVDRGPDTQYF | TGTGCCAGTAGTATCCTTGGGGTGGACAGGGGACCAGATACGCAGTATTTT | TRBV19 | NA | TRBD1 | TRBJ2-3
CASSFDRGNYGYTF | TGTGCCAGCAGCTTTGACAGGGGTAACTATGGCTACACCTTC | TRBV11-2 | NA | TRBD1 | TRBJ1-2
CASSPWASGGAGELFF | TGTGCCAGCAGCCCCTGGGCTAGCGGGGGGGCCGGGGAGCTGTTTTTT | TRBV7-3 | NA | TRBD2 | TRBJ2-2
CASSVGGLAKEQYF | TGTGCCAGCAGCGTAGGGGGACTAGCAAAAGAGCAGTACTTC | TRBV9 | NA | TRBD2 | TRBJ2-7
CASSYGRGGGETQYF | TGTGCCAGCAGTTACGGGCGGGGGGGCGGGGAGACCCAGTACTTC | TRBV6-5 | NA | TRBD2 | TRBJ2-5
CASSPTGIVEAFF | TGTGCTAGCAGCCCGACAGGGATAGTTGAAGCTTTCTTT | TRBV7-7 | NA | TRBD1 | TRBJ1-1
CSVKRGGYNEQFF | TGCAGCGTAAAGCGGGGGGGATACAATGAGCAGTTCTTC | TRBV29-1 | NA | TRBD2 | TRBJ2-1
CASRRGRNTGELFF | TGTGCCAGCAGGCGCGGGAGAAACACCGGGGAGCTGTTTTTT | TRBV5-6 | NA | TRBD2 | TRBJ2-2
CASSLQGSYEQYF | TGTGCCAGCAGCCTACAGGGGTCCTACGAGCAGTACTTC | TRBV12-3/TRBV12-4 | NA | TRBD1 | TRBJ2-7
CASSISGRALNEQFF | TGTGCCAGCAGTATTAGCGGGAGGGCCCTCAATGAGCAGTTCTTC | TRBV28 | NA | TRBD2 | TRBJ2-1
CASSQDWTRGIQYF | TGTGCCAGCAGCCAAGACTGGACTAGAGGCATTCAGTACTTC | TRBV3-1/TRBV3-2 | NA | TRBD2 | TRBJ2-4
CAIKDRGDHEQYF | TGTGCCATCAAGGACAGGGGCGACCACGAGCAGTACTTC | TRBV10-3 | once | TRBD1 | TRBJ2-7
CASIPKDRCNEQYF | TGTGCCAGTATCCCGAAAGACAGGTGCAACGAGCAGTACTTC | TRBV19 | NA | NA | TRBJ2-7
CASSTSGSGETQYF | TGTGCCAGCAGCACCAGCGGGTCTGGAGAGACCCAGTACTTC | TRBV7-2 | NA | NA | TRBJ2-5
CASSRQGDGYTF | TGTGCCAGCAGCCGACAGGGTGATGGCTACACCTTC | TRBV3-1/TRBV3-2 | NA | TRBD1 | TRBJ1-2
CASSDRDRGGGYTF | TGCGCCAGCAGTGATAGGGACAGGGGGGGAGGCTACACCTTC | TRBV10-2 | NA | TRBD1 | TRBJ1-2
CASQRGSNQPQHF | TGTGCCTCCCAACGGGGAAGCAATCAGCCCCAGCATTTT | TRBV6-5 | NA | NA | TRBJ1-5
CAWGRQANQPQHF | TGTGCCTGGGGACGACAGGCTAATCAGCCCCAGCATTTT | TRBV30 | NA | NA | TRBJ1-5
CAISGGTGGLISPLHF | TGTGCCATCAGTGGGGGGACAGGGGGCTTGATTTCACCCCTCCACTTT | TRBV10-3 | NA | TRBD1 | TRBJ1-6
CSVAQGDPGNTIYF | TGCAGCGTTGCACAGGGGGACCCTGGAAACACCATATATTTT | TRBV29-1 | once | TRBD1 | TRBJ1-3
CSVGAWDEQFF | TGCAGCGTTGGGGCCTGGGATGAGCAGTTCTTC | TRBV29-1 | NA | NA | TRBJ2-1
CASSSEVGVTEAFF | TGTGCCAGCTCATCAGAGGTCGGCGTCACTGAAGCTTTCTTT | TRBV18 | few | NA | TRBJ1-1
CSGGEAAWNYGYTF | TGCAGCGGAGGAGAGGCAGCCTGGAACTATGGCTACACCTTC | TRBV29-1 | NA | NA | TRBJ1-2
CASSQSKRDTDTQYF | TGTGCCAGCAGCCAATCAAAGAGGGACACAGATACGCAGTATTTT | TRBV14 | once | NA | TRBJ2-3
CSALRLAGVLDEQFF | TGCAGCGCCCTTAGACTAGCGGGAGTATTAGATGAGCAGTTCTTC | TRBV29-1 | once | TRBD2 | TRBJ2-1
CASSRDRGREQYF | TGTGCCAGCAGCAGGGACAGGGGGCGCGAGCAGTACTTC | TRBV5-8 | NA | TRBD1 | TRBJ2-7
CAISGTGKTYEQYF | TGTGCCATCAGCGGGACAGGGAAAACCTACGAGCAGTACTTC | TRBV10-3 | once | TRBD1 | TRBJ2-7
CASSLVQGAPGEGYTF | TGTGCCAGCAGCTTAGTGCAGGGGGCGCCCGGTGAAGGCTACACCTTC | TRBV11-2 | few | TRBD1 | TRBJ1-2
CASSYSQGLRGYTF | TGTGCCAGCAGTTACTCCCAGGGATTACGTGGCTACACCTTC | TRBV6-5 | few | NA | TRBJ1-2
CASSFGGSRDEQFF | TGTGCCAGCAGCTTCGGCGGGAGTAGAGATGAGCAGTTCTTC | TRBV7-3 | NA | TRBD2 | TRBJ2-1
CASSEPDRVNEQYF | TGTGCCAGCAGTGAACCAGACAGGGTCAACGAGCAGTACTTC | TRBV2 | NA | TRBD1 | TRBJ2-7
CASRQTGYSNQPQHF | TGTGCCAGCAGACAGACAGGGTATAGCAATCAGCCCCAGCATTTT | TRBV28 | once | TRBD1 | TRBJ1-5
CASSPGGGGLYGYTF | TGTGCCAGCAGCCCCGGTGGAGGGGGCCTATATGGCTACACCTTC | TRBV7-6 | many | TRBD1 | TRBJ1-2